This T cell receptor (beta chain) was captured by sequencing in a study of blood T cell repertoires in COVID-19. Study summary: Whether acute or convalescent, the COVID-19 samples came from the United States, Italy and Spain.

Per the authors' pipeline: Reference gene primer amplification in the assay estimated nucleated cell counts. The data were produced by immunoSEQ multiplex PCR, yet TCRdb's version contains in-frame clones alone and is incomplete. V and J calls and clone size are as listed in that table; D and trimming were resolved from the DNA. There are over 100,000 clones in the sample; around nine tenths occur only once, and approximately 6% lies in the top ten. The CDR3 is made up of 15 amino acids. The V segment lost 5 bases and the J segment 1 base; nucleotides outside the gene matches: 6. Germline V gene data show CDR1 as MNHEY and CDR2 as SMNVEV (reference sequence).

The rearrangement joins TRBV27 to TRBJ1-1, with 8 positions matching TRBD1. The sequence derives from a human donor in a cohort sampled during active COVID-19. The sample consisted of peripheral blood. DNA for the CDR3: TGTGCCAGCAGTCAAGGGACAGGTTCGAACACTGAAGCTTTCTTT. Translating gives CASSQGTGSNTEAFF.